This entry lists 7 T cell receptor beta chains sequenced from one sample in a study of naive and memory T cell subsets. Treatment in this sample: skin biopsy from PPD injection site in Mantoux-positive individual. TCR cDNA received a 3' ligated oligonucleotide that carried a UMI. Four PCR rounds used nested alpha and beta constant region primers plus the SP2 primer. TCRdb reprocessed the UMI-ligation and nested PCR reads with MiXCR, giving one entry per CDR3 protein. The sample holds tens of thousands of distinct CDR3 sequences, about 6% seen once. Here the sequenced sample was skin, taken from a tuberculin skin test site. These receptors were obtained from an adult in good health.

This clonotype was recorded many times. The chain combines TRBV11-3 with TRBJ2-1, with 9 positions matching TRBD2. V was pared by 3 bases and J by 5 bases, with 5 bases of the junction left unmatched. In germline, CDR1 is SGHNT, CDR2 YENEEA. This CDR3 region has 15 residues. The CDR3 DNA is TGTGCCAGCAGCTTGGCGGGAGGGCCCCACAATGAGCAGTTCTTC. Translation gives CASSLAGGPHNEQFF.

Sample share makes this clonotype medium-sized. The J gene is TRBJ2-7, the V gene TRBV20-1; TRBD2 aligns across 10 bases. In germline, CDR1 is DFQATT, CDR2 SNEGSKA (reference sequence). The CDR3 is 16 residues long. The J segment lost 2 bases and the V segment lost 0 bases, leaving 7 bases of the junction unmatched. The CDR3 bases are TGCAGTGCTAGAGATATCACTAGCGGGGACGCCTACGAGCAGTACTTC. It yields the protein CSARDITSGDAYEQYF.

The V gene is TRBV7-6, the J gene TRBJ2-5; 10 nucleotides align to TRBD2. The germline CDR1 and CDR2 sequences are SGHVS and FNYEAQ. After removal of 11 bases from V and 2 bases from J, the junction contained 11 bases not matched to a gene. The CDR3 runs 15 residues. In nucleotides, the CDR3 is TGTGCCCGCCAGAGGGCTAGCGGGAGACAAGAGACCCAGTACTTC. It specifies CARQRASGRQETQYF.

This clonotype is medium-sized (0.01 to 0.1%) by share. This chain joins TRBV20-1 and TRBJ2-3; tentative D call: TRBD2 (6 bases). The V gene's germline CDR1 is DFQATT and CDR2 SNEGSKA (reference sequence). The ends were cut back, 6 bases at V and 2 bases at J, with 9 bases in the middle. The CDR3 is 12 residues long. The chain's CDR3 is CSARDFTDTQYF. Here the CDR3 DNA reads TGCAGTGCCAGGGACTTCACAGATACGCAGTATTTT.

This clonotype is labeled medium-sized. CDR3 residues: CASSALRQGDRFYEQYF. As DNA, the CDR3 is TGTGCCAGCAGTGCGCTGAGACAGGGAGACCGGTTCTACGAGCAGTACTTC. V is TRBV6-1 and J is TRBJ2-7, with 7 positions matching TRBD1. CDR1 and CDR2 from the germline V gene are MNHNS and SASEGT. V shed 4 bases, J shed 3 bases, and the junction held 15 bases outside the gene matches. The CDR3 contains 17 residues.

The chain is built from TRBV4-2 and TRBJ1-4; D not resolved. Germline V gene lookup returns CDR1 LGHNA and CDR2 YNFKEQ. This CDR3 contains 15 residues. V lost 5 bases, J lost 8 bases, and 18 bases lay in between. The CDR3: CASSSRPGRGEKLFF. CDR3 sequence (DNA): TGTGCCAGCAGCTCAAGACCTGGCCGGGGAGAAAAACTGTTTTTT.

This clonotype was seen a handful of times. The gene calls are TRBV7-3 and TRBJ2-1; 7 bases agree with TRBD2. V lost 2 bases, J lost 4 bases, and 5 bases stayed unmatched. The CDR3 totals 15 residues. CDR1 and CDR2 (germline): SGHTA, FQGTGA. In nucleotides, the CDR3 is TGTGCCAGCAGCTTAGGCCACGGGGGGTACAATGAGCAGTTCTTC. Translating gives CASSLGHGGYNEQFF.